These 14 T cell receptor beta chains were all obtained from the same sample, sequenced in a study of cytomegalovirus exposure and HLA in healthy donors. Primers: 60 Vbeta forward and 13 Jbeta reverse. Using immunoSEQ multiplex PCR, the repertoire was profiled, and TCRdb retains in-frame clones only, with some absent. This sample has about 130,000 clones, with roughly four fifths found just once. Material for sequencing was PBMCs. Receptors were obtained from a boy between 2 and 10 years old in good health and CMV-seronegative.

This clone was observed at least ten times. CDR3: CASSDGLAGGDTQYF. The CDR3 DNA follows: TGTGCCAGCAGCGACGGACTAGCGGGAGGAGATACGCAGTATTTT. V and J are TRBV6-4 and TRBJ2-3, with TRBD2 matching over 14 bases. This CDR3 spans 15 amino acids. The V gene end was trimmed by 6 bases and the J gene end by 5 bases; junction bases not matched to a gene: 4. CDR1 and CDR2 from the germline V gene are MRHNA and SNTAGT.

This clone was observed a few times. The DNA for the CDR3 is TGCGCCAGCAGCTTGGACGGGCGGCTAGGGGCAGATACGCAGTATTTT. Its translation is CASSLDGRLGADTQYF. The chain is built from TRBV5-1 and TRBJ2-3, with D perhaps TRBD1 (5 bases). This CDR3 is 16 amino acids long. Germline V gives CDR1 SGHRS, CDR2 YFSETQ. The V gene lost 0 bases and the J gene lost 4 bases, with 15 bases spanning the gap.

This chain uses TRBV9 with TRBJ1-4; a possible D gene is TRBD1 (5 bases). This CDR3 contains 15 residues. The V end lost 0 bases, the J end lost 8 bases, and 14 bases lay between the germline ends. The germline gives CDR1 SGDLS, CDR2 YYNGEE. The CDR3 region is CASSVGPGEGEKLFF. The CDR3, as DNA: TGTGCCAGCAGCGTAGGCCCGGGGGAGGGCGAAAAACTGTTTTTT.

The rearrangement links TRBV5-1 to TRBJ1-4, with TRBD1 matching over 10 bases. Germline V lookup: CDR1 SGHRS, CDR2 YFSETQ. CDR3 length equals 15 residues. Unmatched junction bases numbered 3, after V lost 0 bases and J lost 7 bases. The DNA for the CDR3 is TGCGCCAGCAGCTTGGCCCGGACAGGGGGTGAAAAACTGTTTTTT. It specifies CASSLARTGGEKLFF.

This chain joins TRBV19 and TRBJ2-3; 7 bases are shared with TRBD2. Per the germline V gene, CDR1 is LNHDA and CDR2 is SQIVND (reference sequence). The CDR3 length is 15 residues. After removal of 1 base from V and 2 bases from J, the junction contained 3 bases not matched to a gene. The CDR3 sequence is CASSIGAGVTDTQYF. As DNA, the CDR3 is TGTGCCAGTAGTATAGGTGCGGGAGTCACAGATACGCAGTATTTT.

This clone was recorded once. V gene TRBV4-1 combines with J gene TRBJ1-6; D is uncertain. The V gene's germline CDR1 is MGHRA and CDR2 YSYEKL. The CDR3 sequence is 13 residues long. Between the trimmed V and J ends, which lost 1 base and 8 bases, there was a span of 6 bases. This CDR3 reads CASSQASYSPLHF. In DNA, the CDR3 is TGCGCCAGCAGCCAAGCCTCTTATTCACCCCTCCACTTT.

In this sample, this clone turned up once. The chain couples TRBV27 to TRBJ2-5, with 7 bases lining up with TRBD2. J gave up 3 bases and V 6 bases, and 10 bases lay outside the gene matches. The CDR3 totals 15 residues. The germline V gene has CDR1 MNHEY and CDR2 SMNVEV (reference sequence). CDR3: CASRSWGGIEETQYF. DNA of the CDR3: TGTGCCAGCAGGTCCTGGGGGGGAATTGAAGAGACCCAGTACTTC.

This chain uses TRBV5-1 with TRBJ2-4; 8 bases agree with TRBD2. Germline V gives CDR1 SGHRS, CDR2 YFSETQ. The CDR3 is 19 amino acids. J gave up 1 base and V 0 bases, and 12 bases lay outside the gene matches. The CDR3 coding sequence is TGCGCCAGCAGCTTGGAGGTTACGGGGGGGCAATCGGCCAAAAACATTCAGTACTTC. Its protein product is CASSLEVTGGQSAKNIQYF.

Note on this clone: A read error may account for a junction end that differs from germline. This chain connects TRBV7-7 to TRBJ1-2; 12 positions agree with TRBD1. The germline V gene encodes CDR1 SSHAT and CDR2 FNYEAQ (reference sequence). This CDR3 spans 18 amino acids. CDR3 nucleotide sequence: TGTGCTAGCAGCCCAATGGCGGGACAGGGGGCGCCTAACTATGGCTACACCTTC. Its protein is CASSPMAGQGAPNYGYTF.

Here the CDR3 reads CASSGQSNTEAFF. CDR3 nucleotide sequence: TGTGCCAGCAGCGGACAGTCGAACACTGAAGCTTTCTTT. The V and J genes are TRBV9 and TRBJ1-1; D might be TRBD1 (5 bases). The CDR3 spans 13 residues. Germline-derived CDR1 and CDR2 are SGDLS and YYNGEE. Trimming stripped 3 bases from V and 1 base from J, with 7 bases between. The variable domain in full, completed from reference TRBV9 and TRBJ1-1, reads DSGVTQTPKHLITATGQRVTLRCSPRSGDLSVYWYQQSLDQGLQFLIQYYNGEERAKGNILERFSAQQFPDLHSELNLSSLELGDSALYFCASSGQSNTEAFFGQGTRLTVV.

The gene calls are TRBV6-4 and TRBJ1-1; the D is unclear. The CDR3 runs 12 residues. The germline V and J ends were trimmed by 4 bases and 5 bases, with 8 bases remaining between them. Per the germline V gene, CDR1 is MRHNA and CDR2 is SNTAGT. CDR3 region: CASSAGGTEAFF. CDR3 DNA: TGTGCCAGCAGTGCGGGAGGGACTGAAGCTTTCTTT.

The V call is TRBV27, the J call TRBJ2-3, with TRBD1 matching 8 bases. V shed 3 bases and J 1 base; nucleotides not matched to a gene: 6. CDR1 is MNHEY and CDR2 is SMNVEV in the germline V gene (reference sequence). The CDR3 length is 16 residues. The CDR3 protein is CASSFITGGRTDTQYF. The CDR3 DNA reads TGTGCCAGCAGTTTCATTACAGGGGGACGCACAGATACGCAGTATTTT.

Remarks on this clone: Compared with germline, one end of the junction differs, possibly owing to a read error. The V and J genes are TRBV7-9 and TRBJ2-2; 11 positions agree with TRBD2. From germline, CDR1 is SEHNR and CDR2 FQNEAQ (reference sequence). The CDR3 spans 18 residues. The CDR3 is CPSSHSGTSGGKTGELFF. CDR3 coding DNA: TGTCCCAGCAGCCACTCCGGAACTAGCGGGGGAAAGACCGGGGAGCTGTTTTTT. The full variable domain, completed using reference TRBV7-9 and TRBJ2-2, is DTGVSQNPRHKITKRGQNVTFRCDPISEHNRLYWYRQTLGQGPEFLTYFQNEAQLEKSRLLSDRFSAERPKGSFSTLEIQRTEQGDSAMYLCPSSHSGTSGGKTGELFFGEGSRLTVL.

The chain has TRBV7-2 and TRBJ2-1; D remains ambiguous. V was clipped by 6 bases and J by 8 bases, with 11 bases between them. CDR3 length equals 12 residues. CDR1 is SGHTA and CDR2 is FQGNSA in the germline V gene. This CDR3 reads CASSPSLDEQFF. CDR3 nucleotide sequence: TGTGCCAGCAGTCCGTCCCTCGATGAGCAGTTCTTC.